This T cell receptor (beta chain) was sequenced during a study of blood T cell repertoires in COVID-19. In the study overall: The cDNA or gDNA used as material had been derived from T cells, B-cell-depleted T cells, or PBMCs.

V trimming: 7 bases; J trimming: 4 bases; junction bases outside the gene matches: 5. Germline V CDR1 and CDR2: SQVTM, ANQGSEA. This CDR3 spans 12 amino acids. The table came from immunoSEQ multiplex PCR; TCRdb's copy has only in-frame clones and leaves some out. The sample has 150,000 to 200,000 clones, about nine tenths seen once; the top ten hold roughly 9%. Individuals drawn from about 26 US areas were about 18 to 100 years old. Assignment of participants to cohorts was predicated upon participant-reported clinical history. Material: PBMCs or T cells enriched from blood (not recorded which). The gene calls are TRBV29-1 and TRBJ2-3; 7 bases line up with TRBD1. The clonotype originates from a woman aged 18-35 years who had recovered from COVID-19. CDR3 bases: TGCAGCGCCATACAGGGGCCAGATACGCAGTATTTT. This translates into CSAIQGPDTQYF.